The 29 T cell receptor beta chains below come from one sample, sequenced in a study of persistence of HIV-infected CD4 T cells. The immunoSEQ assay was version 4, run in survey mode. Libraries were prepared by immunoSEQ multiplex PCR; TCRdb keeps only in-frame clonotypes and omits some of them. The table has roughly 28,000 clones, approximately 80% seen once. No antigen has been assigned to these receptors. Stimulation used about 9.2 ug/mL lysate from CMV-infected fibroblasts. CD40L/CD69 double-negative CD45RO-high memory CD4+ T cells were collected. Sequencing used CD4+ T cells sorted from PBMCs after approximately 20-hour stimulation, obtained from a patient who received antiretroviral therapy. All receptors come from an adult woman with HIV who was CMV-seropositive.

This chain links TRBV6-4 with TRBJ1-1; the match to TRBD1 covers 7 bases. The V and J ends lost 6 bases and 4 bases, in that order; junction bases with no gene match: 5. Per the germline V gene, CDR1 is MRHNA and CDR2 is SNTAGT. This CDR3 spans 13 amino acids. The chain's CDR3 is CASSRQGGTEAFF. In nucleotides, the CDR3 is TGTGCCAGCAGCCGACAGGGAGGCACTGAAGCTTTCTTT.

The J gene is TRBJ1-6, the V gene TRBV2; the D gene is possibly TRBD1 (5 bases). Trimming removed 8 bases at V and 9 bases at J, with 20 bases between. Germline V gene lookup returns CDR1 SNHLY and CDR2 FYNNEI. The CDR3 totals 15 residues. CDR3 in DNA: TGTGCCAGCCAAGGGGTCGGGGGACGGGGTTCACCCCTCCACTTT. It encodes CASQGVGGRGSPLHF.

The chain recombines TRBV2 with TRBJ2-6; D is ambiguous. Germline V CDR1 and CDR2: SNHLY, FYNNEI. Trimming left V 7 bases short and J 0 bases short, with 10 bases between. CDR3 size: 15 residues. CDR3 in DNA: TGTGCCAGCACCTATGCTTCCTCTGGGGCCAACGTCCTGACTTTC. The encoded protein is CASTYASSGANVLTF.

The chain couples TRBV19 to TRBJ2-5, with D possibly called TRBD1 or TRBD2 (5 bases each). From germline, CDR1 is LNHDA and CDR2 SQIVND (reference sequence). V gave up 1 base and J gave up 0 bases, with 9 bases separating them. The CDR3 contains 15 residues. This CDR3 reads CASSIVWGNQETQYF. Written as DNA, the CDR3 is TGTGCCAGTAGTATAGTTTGGGGGAACCAAGAGACCCAGTACTTC.

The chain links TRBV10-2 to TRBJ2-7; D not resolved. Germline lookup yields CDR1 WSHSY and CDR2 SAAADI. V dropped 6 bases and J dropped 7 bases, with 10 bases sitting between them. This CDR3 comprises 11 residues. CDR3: CASRGIWEQYF. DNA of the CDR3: TGCGCCAGCAGAGGTATTTGGGAGCAGTACTTC.

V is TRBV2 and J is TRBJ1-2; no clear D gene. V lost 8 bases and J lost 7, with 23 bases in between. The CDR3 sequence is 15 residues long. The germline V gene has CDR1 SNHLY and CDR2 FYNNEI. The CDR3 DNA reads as TGTGCCAGCCGGATGGAAATTAGGCTACAACGTGGCTACACCTTC. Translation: CASRMEIRLQRGYTF.

CDR3: CASRTGTGNTGELFF. The CDR3 nucleotides are TGTGCCAGCAGAACCGGGACAGGGAACACCGGGGAGCTGTTTTTT. The gene calls are TRBV6-5 and TRBJ2-2; TRBD1 matches at 8 bases. Per the germline V gene, CDR1 is MNHEY and CDR2 is SVGAGI. The CDR3 contains 15 residues. J gave up 1 base and V 6 bases, and 4 bases lay outside the gene matches.

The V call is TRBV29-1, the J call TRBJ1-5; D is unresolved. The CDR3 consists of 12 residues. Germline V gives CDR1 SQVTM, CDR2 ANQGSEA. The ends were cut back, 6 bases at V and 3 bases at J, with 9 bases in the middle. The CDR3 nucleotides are TGCAGCGTCGGTGAAGTCAATCAGCCCCAGCATTTT. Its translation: CSVGEVNQPQHF.

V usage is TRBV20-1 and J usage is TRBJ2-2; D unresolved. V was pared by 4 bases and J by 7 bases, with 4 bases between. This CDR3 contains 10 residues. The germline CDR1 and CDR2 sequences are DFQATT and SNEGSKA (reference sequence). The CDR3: CSAMGGELFF. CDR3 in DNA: TGCAGTGCTATGGGCGGGGAGCTGTTTTTT.

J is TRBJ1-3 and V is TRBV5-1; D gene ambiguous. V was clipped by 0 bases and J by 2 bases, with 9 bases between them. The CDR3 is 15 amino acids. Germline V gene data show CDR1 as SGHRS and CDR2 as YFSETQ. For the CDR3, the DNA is TGCGCCAGCAGCTTGGTGGGCGAGACTGGAAACACCATATATTTT. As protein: CASSLVGETGNTIYF.

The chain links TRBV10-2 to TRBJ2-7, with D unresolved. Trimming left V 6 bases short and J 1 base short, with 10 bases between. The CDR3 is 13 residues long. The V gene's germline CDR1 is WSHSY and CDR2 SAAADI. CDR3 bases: TGCGCCAGCAGAGCCGGGCCTTCCTACGAGCAGTACGTC. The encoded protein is CASRAGPSYEQYV.

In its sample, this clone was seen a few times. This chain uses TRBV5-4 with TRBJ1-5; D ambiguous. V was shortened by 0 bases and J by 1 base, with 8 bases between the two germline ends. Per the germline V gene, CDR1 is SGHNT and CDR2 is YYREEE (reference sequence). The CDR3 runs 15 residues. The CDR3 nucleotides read TGTGCCAGCAGCTTGGATCGGGGAAGCAATCAGCCCCAGCATTTT. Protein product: CASSLDRGSNQPQHF. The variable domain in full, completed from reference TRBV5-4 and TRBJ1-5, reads ETGVTQSPTHLIKTRGQQVTLRCSSQSGHNTVSWYQQALGQGPQFIFQYYREEENGRGNFPPRFSGLQFPNYSSELNVNALELDDSALYLCASSLDRGSNQPQHFGDGTRLSIL.

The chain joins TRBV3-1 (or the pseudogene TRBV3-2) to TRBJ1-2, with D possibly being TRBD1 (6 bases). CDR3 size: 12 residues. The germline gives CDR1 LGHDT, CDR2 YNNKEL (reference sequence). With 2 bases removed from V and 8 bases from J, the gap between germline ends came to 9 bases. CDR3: CASSQTGRGYTF. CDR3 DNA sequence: TGTGCCAGCAGCCAAACAGGGAGGGGCTACACCTTC.

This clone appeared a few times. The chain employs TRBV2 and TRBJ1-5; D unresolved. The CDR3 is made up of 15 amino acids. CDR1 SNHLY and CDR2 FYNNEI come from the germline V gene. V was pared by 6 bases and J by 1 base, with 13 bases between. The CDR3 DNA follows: TGTGCCAGCAGCGGACGGGTGGTAAGCAATCAGCCCCAGCATTTT. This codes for CASSGRVVSNQPQHF.

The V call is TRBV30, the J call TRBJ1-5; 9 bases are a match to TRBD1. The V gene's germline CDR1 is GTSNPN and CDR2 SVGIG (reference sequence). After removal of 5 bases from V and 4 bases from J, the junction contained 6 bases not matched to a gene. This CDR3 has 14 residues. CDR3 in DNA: TGTGCCTGGCATCAGGGACAGGGTAATCAGCCCCAGCATTTT. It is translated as CAWHQGQGNQPQHF.

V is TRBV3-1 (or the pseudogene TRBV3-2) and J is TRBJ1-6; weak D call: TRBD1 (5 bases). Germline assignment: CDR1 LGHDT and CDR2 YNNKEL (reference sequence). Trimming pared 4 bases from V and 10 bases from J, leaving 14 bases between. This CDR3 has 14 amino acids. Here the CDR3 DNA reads TGTGCCAGCAGCCTTGAGGGTGGGGGGTCACCCCTCCACTTT. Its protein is CASSLEGGGSPLHF.

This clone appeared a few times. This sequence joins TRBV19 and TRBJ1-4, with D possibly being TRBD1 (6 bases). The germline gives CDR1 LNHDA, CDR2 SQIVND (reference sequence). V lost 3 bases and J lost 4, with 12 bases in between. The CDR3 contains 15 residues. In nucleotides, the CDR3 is TGTGCCAGTAGTATCCAGGGGCCGCGTAATGAAAAACTGTTTTTT. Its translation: CASSIQGPRNEKLFF.

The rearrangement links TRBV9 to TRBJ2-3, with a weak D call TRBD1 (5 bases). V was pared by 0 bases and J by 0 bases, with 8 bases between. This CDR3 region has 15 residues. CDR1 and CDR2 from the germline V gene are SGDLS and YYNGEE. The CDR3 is CASSVGGGSTDTQYF. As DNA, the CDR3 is TGTGCCAGCAGCGTAGGGGGCGGTAGCACAGATACGCAGTATTTT.

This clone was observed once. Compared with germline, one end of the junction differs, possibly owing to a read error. This chain's CDR3 is CASSLGGDEKLFF. The CDR3 nucleotides read TGTGCCAGCAGCTTAGGGGGGGATGAAAAACTGTTTTTT. The V gene is TRBV12-3 or TRBV12-4, the J gene TRBJ1-4; D perhaps matches TRBD1 (6 bases). The CDR3 consists of 13 residues.

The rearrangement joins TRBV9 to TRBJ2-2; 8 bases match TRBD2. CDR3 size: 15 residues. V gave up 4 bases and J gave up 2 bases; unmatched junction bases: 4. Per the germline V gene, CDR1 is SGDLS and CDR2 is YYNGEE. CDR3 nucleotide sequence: TGTGCCAGCAGCCCCGGGGGGGTCAACACCGGGGAGCTGTTTTTT. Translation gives CASSPGGVNTGELFF.

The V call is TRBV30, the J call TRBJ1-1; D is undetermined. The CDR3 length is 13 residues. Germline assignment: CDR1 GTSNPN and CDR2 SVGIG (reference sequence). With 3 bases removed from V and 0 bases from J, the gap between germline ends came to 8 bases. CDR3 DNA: TGTGCCTGGAGGGACTGGCTGAACACTGAAGCTTTCTTT. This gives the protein CAWRDWLNTEAFF.

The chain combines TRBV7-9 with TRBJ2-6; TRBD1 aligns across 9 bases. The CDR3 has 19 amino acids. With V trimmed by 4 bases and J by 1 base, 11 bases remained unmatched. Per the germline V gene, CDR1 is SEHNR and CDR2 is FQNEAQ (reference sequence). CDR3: CASSSQRTGERSGANVLTF. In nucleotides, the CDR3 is TGTGCCAGCAGCTCACAAAGGACAGGGGAAAGGTCTGGGGCCAACGTCCTGACTTTC.

The CDR3 here is CASRVGQSETEAFF. DNA for the CDR3: TGCGCCAGCAGGGTTGGACAGTCGGAGACTGAAGCTTTCTTT. This sequence joins TRBV10-2 and TRBJ1-1; weak D call: TRBD1 (6 bases). Germline V CDR1 and CDR2: WSHSY, SAAADI. The CDR3 is made up of 14 amino acids. Trimming pared 6 bases from V and 5 bases from J, leaving 16 bases between.

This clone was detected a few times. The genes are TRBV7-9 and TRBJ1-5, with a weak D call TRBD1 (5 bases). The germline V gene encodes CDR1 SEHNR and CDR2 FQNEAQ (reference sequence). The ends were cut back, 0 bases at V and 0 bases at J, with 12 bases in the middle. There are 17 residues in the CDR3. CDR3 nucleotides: TGTGCCAGCAGCTTAGCGGGGGATCTTACTAGCAATCAGCCCCAGCATTTT. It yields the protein CASSLAGDLTSNQPQHF.

For the CDR3, the DNA is TGTGCCAGCAGCCAAGGACAGGGGCGCTCCTATGGCTACACCTTC. It specifies CASSQGQGRSYGYTF. The V and J genes are TRBV14 and TRBJ1-2, with TRBD1 matching 8 bases. CDR1 and CDR2 from the germline V gene are SGHDN and FVKESK. This CDR3 is 15 amino acids long. V trimming: 1 base; J trimming: 4 bases; junction bases outside the gene matches: 5.

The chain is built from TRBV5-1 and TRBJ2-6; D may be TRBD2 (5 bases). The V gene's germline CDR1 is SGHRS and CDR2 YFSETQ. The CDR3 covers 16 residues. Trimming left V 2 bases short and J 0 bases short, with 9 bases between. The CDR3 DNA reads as TGCGCCAGCAGCTTTTCGGGGAGCTCTGGGGCCAACGTCCTGACTTTC. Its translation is CASSFSGSSGANVLTF. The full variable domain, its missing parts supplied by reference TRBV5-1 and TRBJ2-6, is KAGVTQTPRYLIKTRGQQVTLSCSPISGHRSVSWYQQTPGQGLQFLFEYFSETQRNKGNFPGRFSGRQFSNSRSEMNVSTLELGDSALYLCASSFSGSSGANVLTFGAGSRLTVL.

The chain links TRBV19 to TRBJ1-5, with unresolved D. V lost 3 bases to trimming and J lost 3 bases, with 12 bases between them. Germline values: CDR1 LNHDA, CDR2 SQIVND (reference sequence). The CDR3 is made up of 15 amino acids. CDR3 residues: CASSMVPPSNQPQHF. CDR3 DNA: TGTGCCAGTAGTATGGTCCCTCCATCCAATCAGCCCCAGCATTTT.

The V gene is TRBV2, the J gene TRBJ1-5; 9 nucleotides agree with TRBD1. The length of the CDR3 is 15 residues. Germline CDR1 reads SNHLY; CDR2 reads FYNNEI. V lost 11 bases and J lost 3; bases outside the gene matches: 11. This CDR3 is CAVKPGTGNNQPQHF. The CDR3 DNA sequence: TGTGCCGTAAAGCCCGGGACAGGGAACAATCAGCCCCAGCATTTT.

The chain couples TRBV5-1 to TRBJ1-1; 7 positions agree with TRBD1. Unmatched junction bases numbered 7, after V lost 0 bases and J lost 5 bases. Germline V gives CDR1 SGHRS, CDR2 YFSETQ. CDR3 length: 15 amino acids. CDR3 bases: TGCGCCAGCAGCTTGGGAGGAGGGGGCAGGACTGAAGCTTTCTTT. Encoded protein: CASSLGGGGRTEAFF. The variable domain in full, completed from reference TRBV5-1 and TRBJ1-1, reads KAGVTQTPRYLIKTRGQQVTLSCSPISGHRSVSWYQQTPGQGLQFLFEYFSETQRNKGNFPGRFSGRQFSNSRSEMNVSTLELGDSALYLCASSLGGGGRTEAFFGQGTRLTVV.